This is a list of T cell receptor beta chains from one sample in a study of resident and recirculating memory T cells in vitiligo. TCRdb keeps only in-frame clones here, not all; method: immunoSEQ multiplex PCR. The sample lists roughly 76,000 clones, about nine tenths occurring once. The sample comprised blood. The receptor set was obtained from a male donor with vitiligo. CDR3s include the opening cysteine and the closing phenylalanine or tryptophan. The D gene is left open where the match is weak. Size is stated for part of the rows, as once, few or many counts, or as a class when the clone is expanded.

j_call: TRBJ2-7; v_call: TRBV4-1; d_call: NA; clone_size: NA; cdr3_aa: CASSQWAGDRDEQYF; cdr3_nt: TGCGCCAGCAGCCAATGGGCAGGGGATAGGGACGAGCAGTACTTC
j_call: TRBJ1-4; v_call: TRBV6-6; d_call: NA; clone_size: NA; cdr3_aa: CASSKGTRYEKLFF; cdr3_nt: TGTGCCAGCAGCAAAGGGACACGTTATGAAAAACTGTTTTTT
j_call: TRBJ1-2; v_call: TRBV4-3; d_call: NA; clone_size: NA; cdr3_aa: CASSQDREETNYGYTF; cdr3_nt: TGCGCCAGCAGCCAAGATCGGGAGGAGACTAACTATGGCTACACCTTC
j_call: TRBJ2-3; v_call: TRBV5-8; d_call: TRBD2; clone_size: NA; cdr3_aa: CASSQNILVLAGSDTQYF; cdr3_nt: TGTGCCAGCAGCCAGAATATCCTTGTGCTAGCGGGTTCAGATACGCAGTATTTT
j_call: TRBJ2-1; v_call: TRBV7-3; d_call: TRBD2; clone_size: NA; cdr3_aa: CASSPTSGNYNEQFF; cdr3_nt: TGTGCCAGCAGCCCGACTAGCGGGAATTACAATGAGCAGTTCTTC
j_call: TRBJ2-3; v_call: TRBV5-4; d_call: TRBD2; clone_size: NA; cdr3_aa: CASSRGGANTDTQYF; cdr3_nt: TGTGCCAGCAGCCGCGGGGGGGCAAACACAGATACGCAGTATTTT
j_call: TRBJ2-5; v_call: TRBV9; d_call: TRBD2; clone_size: NA; cdr3_aa: CASSVVGSSGQETQYF; cdr3_nt: TGTGCCAGCAGCGTAGTGGGGTCTAGCGGTCAAGAGACCCAGTACTTC
j_call: TRBJ2-3; v_call: TRBV6-5; d_call: NA; clone_size: NA; cdr3_aa: CASRGGGEADTQYF; cdr3_nt: TGTGCCAGCAGAGGAGGCGGGGAGGCAGATACGCAGTATTTT
j_call: TRBJ2-7; v_call: TRBV6-6; d_call: TRBD1; clone_size: NA; cdr3_aa: CASSYSGTGRSGEQYF; cdr3_nt: TGTGCCAGCAGTTACTCCGGGACAGGTCGTTCGGGGGAGCAGTACTTC
j_call: TRBJ2-3; v_call: TRBV7-9; d_call: TRBD1; clone_size: NA; cdr3_aa: CASSLDRGLSTDTQYF; cdr3_nt: TGTGCCAGCAGCTTAGACAGGGGGCTAAGCACAGATACGCAGTATTTT
j_call: TRBJ2-4; v_call: TRBV5-1; d_call: NA; clone_size: NA; cdr3_aa: CASSKAGERAKNIQYF; cdr3_nt: TGCGCCAGCAGCAAAGCAGGGGAGAGGGCCAAAAACATTCAGTACTTC
j_call: TRBJ1-5; v_call: TRBV7-2; d_call: NA; clone_size: few; cdr3_aa: CASSLAADNQPQHF; cdr3_nt: TGTGCCAGCAGCTTAGCGGCAGACAATCAGCCCCAGCATTTT
j_call: TRBJ2-7; v_call: TRBV4-2; d_call: NA; clone_size: NA; cdr3_aa: CASSQENTADEQYF; cdr3_nt: TGTGCCAGCAGCCAAGAAAATACAGCGGACGAGCAGTACTTC
j_call: TRBJ2-7; v_call: TRBV9; d_call: NA; clone_size: NA; cdr3_aa: CASSVGRGFAYEQYF; cdr3_nt: TGTGCCAGCAGCGTCGGCAGGGGTTTTGCCTACGAGCAGTACTTC
j_call: TRBJ1-1; v_call: TRBV5-1; d_call: NA; clone_size: NA; cdr3_aa: CASSLVLQGTTEAFF; cdr3_nt: TGCGCCAGCAGCTTGGTACTACAGGGTACGACTGAAGCTTTCTTT
j_call: TRBJ1-2; v_call: TRBV4-3; d_call: TRBD1; clone_size: NA; cdr3_aa: CASSQSPGTGGGGYTF; cdr3_nt: TGCGCCAGCAGCCAGAGTCCCGGGACAGGGGGCGGTGGCTACACCTTC
j_call: TRBJ2-3; v_call: TRBV7-9; d_call: NA; clone_size: NA; cdr3_aa: CASSPAGGFTDTQYF; cdr3_nt: TGTGCCAGCAGCCCCGCGGGCGGCTTCACAGATACGCAGTATTTT
j_call: TRBJ2-7; v_call: TRBV6-1; d_call: TRBD2; clone_size: NA; cdr3_aa: CASSEDDFLAGTYEQYF; cdr3_nt: TGTGCCAGCAGTGAAGATGATTTCCTAGCGGGGACCTACGAGCAGTACTTC
j_call: TRBJ2-7; v_call: TRBV29-1; d_call: NA; clone_size: NA; cdr3_aa: CSVLMDKTYEQYF; cdr3_nt: TGCAGCGTTTTAATGGACAAGACCTACGAGCAGTACTTC
j_call: TRBJ2-3; v_call: TRBV2; d_call: TRBD2; clone_size: NA; cdr3_aa: CASSEAALAGAITDTQYF; cdr3_nt: TGTGCCAGCAGTGAAGCCGCACTAGCGGGGGCCATCACAGATACGCAGTATTTT
j_call: TRBJ2-1; v_call: TRBV6-5; d_call: TRBD1; clone_size: NA; cdr3_aa: CASRGQGGYNEQFF; cdr3_nt: TGTGCCAGCAGGGGACAGGGGGGCTACAATGAGCAGTTCTTC
j_call: TRBJ2-1; v_call: TRBV5-6; d_call: TRBD1; clone_size: NA; cdr3_aa: CASSETGGTSYNEQFF; cdr3_nt: TGTGCCAGCAGCGAGACAGGGGGAACCTCCTACAATGAGCAGTTCTTC
j_call: TRBJ1-2; v_call: TRBV6-6; d_call: NA; clone_size: NA; cdr3_aa: CASSPSDSSIKGGYTF; cdr3_nt: TGTGCCAGCAGTCCCTCGGACAGTTCGATTAAGGGCGGCTACACCTTC
j_call: TRBJ1-1; v_call: TRBV4-3; d_call: TRBD1; clone_size: few; cdr3_aa: CASSQDRAGGTEAFF; cdr3_nt: TGCGCCAGCAGCCAAGATCGCGCAGGGGGCACTGAAGCTTTCTTT
j_call: TRBJ1-2; v_call: TRBV7-2; d_call: NA; clone_size: NA; cdr3_aa: CASSLGQNYGYTF; cdr3_nt: TGTGCCAGCAGCTTAGGGCAGAACTATGGCTACACCTTC
j_call: TRBJ2-2; v_call: TRBV19; d_call: TRBD2; clone_size: NA; cdr3_aa: CASSTPGLAGSGTGELFF; cdr3_nt: TGTGCCAGTAGTACCCCGGGACTAGCGGGATCAGGTACCGGGGAGCTGTTTTTT
j_call: TRBJ2-1; v_call: TRBV11-2; d_call: NA; clone_size: NA; cdr3_aa: CASSWQPAGINNEQFF; cdr3_nt: TGTGCCAGCAGCTGGCAGCCGGCGGGTATTAACAATGAGCAGTTCTTC
j_call: TRBJ2-7; v_call: TRBV29-1; d_call: TRBD1; clone_size: NA; cdr3_aa: CSAEGDRYEQYF; cdr3_nt: TGCAGCGCCGAGGGGGACAGGTACGAGCAGTACTTC
j_call: TRBJ2-7; v_call: TRBV21-1; d_call: NA; clone_size: once; cdr3_aa: CAVRTGKERTYEQYF; cdr3_nt: TGTGCCGTCCGGACAGGGAAAGAAAGGACCTACGAGCAGTACTTC
j_call: TRBJ1-2; v_call: TRBV2; d_call: NA; clone_size: NA; cdr3_aa: CASSEQGLHYGYTF; cdr3_nt: TGTGCCAGCAGTGAACAGGGGTTACACTATGGCTACACCTTC
j_call: TRBJ2-3; v_call: TRBV9; d_call: NA; clone_size: NA; cdr3_aa: CASSVEDSGADTQYF; cdr3_nt: TGTGCCAGCAGCGTAGAGGATAGCGGAGCAGATACGCAGTATTTT
j_call: TRBJ2-1; v_call: TRBV11-2; d_call: NA; clone_size: NA; cdr3_aa: CASSSSRGPLEQFF; cdr3_nt: TGTGCCAGCAGCTCCAGTAGGGGCCCCCTTGAGCAGTTCTTC
j_call: TRBJ2-7; v_call: TRBV5-4; d_call: TRBD1; clone_size: NA; cdr3_aa: CASSRGQGTYEQYF; cdr3_nt: TGTGCCAGCAGCCGGGGACAGGGAACCTACGAGCAGTACTTC
j_call: TRBJ1-6; v_call: TRBV4-3; d_call: NA; clone_size: few; cdr3_aa: CASSQESQGNRNSPLHF; cdr3_nt: TGCGCCAGCAGCCAAGAAAGCCAGGGGAATCGGAATTCACCCCTCCACTTT
j_call: TRBJ2-6; v_call: TRBV5-1; d_call: NA; clone_size: NA; cdr3_aa: CASSLTISGANVLTF; cdr3_nt: TGCGCCAGCAGCTTAACTATCTCTGGGGCCAACGTCCTGACTTTC
j_call: TRBJ2-5; v_call: TRBV5-8; d_call: TRBD1; clone_size: NA; cdr3_aa: CASSPIRDRGYETQYF; cdr3_nt: TGTGCCAGCAGCCCCATCCGGGACAGGGGATATGAGACCCAGTACTTC
j_call: TRBJ1-3; v_call: TRBV2; d_call: NA; clone_size: once; cdr3_aa: CASSDESGNTIYF; cdr3_nt: TGTGCCAGCAGTGATGAGTCCGGGAACACCATATATTTT
j_call: TRBJ1-1; v_call: TRBV19; d_call: TRBD1; clone_size: NA; cdr3_aa: CASSILQGGNTEAFF; cdr3_nt: TGTGCCAGTAGTATCTTACAGGGGGGGAACACTGAAGCTTTCTTT
j_call: TRBJ1-2; v_call: TRBV9; d_call: NA; clone_size: NA; cdr3_aa: CASSVAGTNYGYTF; cdr3_nt: TGTGCCAGCAGCGTCGCCGGGACAAACTATGGCTACACCTTC
j_call: TRBJ1-2; v_call: TRBV18; d_call: TRBD1; clone_size: NA; cdr3_aa: CASSLGQGRGYTF; cdr3_nt: TGTGCCAGCTCACTTGGACAGGGTCGGGGCTACACCTTC
j_call: TRBJ2-3; v_call: TRBV11-3; d_call: TRBD2; clone_size: NA; cdr3_aa: CASSSTSGGTDTQYF; cdr3_nt: TGTGCCAGCAGCTCGACTAGCGGGGGTACAGATACGCAGTATTTT
j_call: TRBJ2-2; v_call: TRBV5-6; d_call: TRBD2; clone_size: NA; cdr3_aa: CASSLGTSGTTGELFF; cdr3_nt: TGTGCCAGCAGCCTGGGGACTAGCGGGACTACCGGGGAGCTGTTTTTT
j_call: TRBJ1-4; v_call: TRBV6-1; d_call: TRBD1; clone_size: NA; cdr3_aa: CASSEDGGQGNEKLFF; cdr3_nt: TGTGCCAGCAGTGAAGACGGGGGACAGGGGAATGAAAAACTGTTTTTT
j_call: TRBJ2-3; v_call: TRBV4-3; d_call: NA; clone_size: NA; cdr3_aa: CASSQAGGTDTQYF; cdr3_nt: TGCGCCAGCAGCCAGGCGGGCGGGACAGATACGCAGTATTTT
j_call: TRBJ2-2; v_call: TRBV27; d_call: NA; clone_size: NA; cdr3_aa: CASSLETGHTNTGELFF; cdr3_nt: TGTGCCAGCAGTTTAGAGACGGGACACACAAACACCGGGGAGCTGTTTTTT
j_call: TRBJ1-2; v_call: TRBV7-9; d_call: TRBD1; clone_size: NA; cdr3_aa: CASSSPHTEDRGNYGYTF; cdr3_nt: TGTGCCAGCAGCTCGCCCCACACTGAGGACAGGGGTAACTATGGCTACACCTTC
j_call: TRBJ2-3; v_call: TRBV7-9; d_call: NA; clone_size: NA; cdr3_aa: CASSSSGGRITDTQYF; cdr3_nt: TGTGCCAGCAGCTCCTCTGGGGGCAGAATCACAGATACGCAGTATTTT
j_call: TRBJ1-2; v_call: TRBV7-9; d_call: NA; clone_size: NA; cdr3_aa: CASSLRGNYGYTF; cdr3_nt: TGTGCCAGCAGCTTACGGGGGAACTATGGCTACACCTTC
j_call: TRBJ2-3; v_call: TRBV27; d_call: NA; clone_size: NA; cdr3_aa: CASSWAGASTDTQYF; cdr3_nt: TGTGCCAGCAGTTGGGCAGGGGCTAGCACAGATACGCAGTATTTT
j_call: TRBJ2-2; v_call: TRBV5-1; d_call: NA; clone_size: NA; cdr3_aa: CASRATGPNTGELFF; cdr3_nt: TGCGCCAGCAGGGCGACAGGACCGAACACCGGGGAGCTGTTTTTT
j_call: TRBJ2-7; v_call: TRBV12-5; d_call: TRBD1; clone_size: NA; cdr3_aa: CASGLGPGTGYLEQYF; cdr3_nt: TGTGCTAGTGGTTTGGGCCCCGGGACAGGGTATCTCGAGCAGTACTTC